The TCR beta chain under discussion was sequenced for a study of blood T cell repertoires in COVID-19. On the study more broadly: The United States, Italy and Spain provided the acute and convalescent COVID-19 samples. T cells, B-cell-depleted T cells, or PBMCs provided the cDNA or gDNA that served as material.

Per the germline V gene, CDR1 is SGHVS and CDR2 is FNYEAQ. The CDR3 has 18 amino acids. V shed 0 bases, J shed 3 bases, and the junction held 9 bases outside the gene matches. In the source study's methods: The authors estimated nucleated cell counts from reference gene primer amplification. The data were produced by immunoSEQ multiplex PCR, yet TCRdb's version contains in-frame clones alone and is incomplete. The V and J calls and clone size were taken over from that table, and D and trimming were inferred from the DNA. Of 90,000 to 120,000 clones in the sample, 70% to 80% were seen once. This receptor was obtained from a man aged 65 to 85 with active or convalescent COVID-19. The sequencing sample was made of peripheral blood. This chain links TRBV7-6 with TRBJ2-5; 11 bases agree with TRBD2. The CDR3 DNA sequence: TGTGCCAGCAGCTTAGCGGGTCTAGCGGGGGGCTTCAAAGAGACCCAGTACTTC. Translated, it gives CASSLAGLAGGFKETQYF.